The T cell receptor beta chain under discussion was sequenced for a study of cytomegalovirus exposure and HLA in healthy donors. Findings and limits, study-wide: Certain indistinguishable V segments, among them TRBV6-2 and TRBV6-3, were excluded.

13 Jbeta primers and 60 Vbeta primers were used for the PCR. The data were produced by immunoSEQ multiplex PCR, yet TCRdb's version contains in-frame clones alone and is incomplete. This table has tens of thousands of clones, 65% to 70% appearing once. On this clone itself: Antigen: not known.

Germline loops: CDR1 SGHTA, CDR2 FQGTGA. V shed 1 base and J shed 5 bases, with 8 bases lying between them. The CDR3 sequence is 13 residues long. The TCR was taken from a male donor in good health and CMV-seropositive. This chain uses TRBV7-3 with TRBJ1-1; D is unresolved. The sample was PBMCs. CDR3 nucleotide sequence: TGTGCCAGCAGCTTAAATGAGGGAACTGAAGCTTTCTTT. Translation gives CASSLNEGTEAFF.